The sequence of this T cell receptor beta chain was determined in a study of shared clonotypes between healthy human individuals. CD45RO-negative cells were positively selected for CCR7, leaving out terminally differentiated effector memory CD45RA+ cells. The protocol was immunoSEQ multiplex PCR, while the TCRdb copy is restricted to in-frame clones and leaves out a portion. The sample carries roughly 890,000 clones, 85% to 95% recorded once. The sequenced sample was naive CD8+ T cells sorted from blood. This TCR was sampled from a young man in good health.

CDR3 DNA sequence: TGTGCCAGCAGCATCGGGACTAGCGGGAGAATAGATACGCAGTATTTT. Encoded protein: CASSIGTSGRIDTQYF. V gene TRBV9 combines with J gene TRBJ2-3, with TRBD2 matching over 14 bases. This CDR3 is built from 16 residues. Germline V gene lookup returns CDR1 SGDLS and CDR2 YYNGEE. V was clipped by 4 bases and J by 5 bases; unmatched bases: 6.